This T cell receptor beta chain was recovered during a study of human thymus T cells. The source of the thymus tissue was resections taken during corrective heart surgery. The CDR3 length is 15 residues. Germline CDR1 SNHLY, CDR2 FYNNEI. V was clipped by 6 bases and J by 4 bases; unmatched bases: 11. Sequencing used immunoSEQ multiplex PCR; TCRdb keeps in-frame clones, though not all of them. The sample shows about 78,000 clones, approximately 97% of them seen only once. The material sequenced was thymus tissue. This TCR was sampled from a boy under two years old with a congenital heart defect but otherwise immunologically healthy. The chain combines TRBV2 with TRBJ1-2; 7 bases are shared with TRBD1. The CDR3 sequence is CASRDGWDSPYGYTF. CDR3 bases: TGTGCCAGCAGGGACGGTTGGGACAGCCCCTATGGCTACACCTTC.